These 9 T cell receptor beta chains were all obtained from the same sample, sequenced in a study of T-cell memory formation after mild COVID-19 (dated by TCRdb to 2020 to 2022). Library generation was performed with 5' RACE. This sample was sequenced with an Illumina NovaSeq 6000. TCRdb reprocessed the public reads (quality trimming at Q25 with fastp, clone calling with MiXCR) and kept in-frame beta chains. Identical CDR3 proteins give one entry, which carries the most common genes and DNA. The table for this sample lists about 320,000 distinct CDR3 sequences; around 15% of them were counted only once. The ten largest clones take up over 20% of the sample. Specimen: PBMCs or a T cell subset sorted from them (not recorded which). Receptors originate from a man younger than 30 who had mild COVID-19 (a few samples of this study predate the infection). The sample titles of this study are shuffled in the database, so cell type and time point are left out; the donor was told from shared clones.

The genes are TRBV11-2 and TRBJ2-7; either TRBD1 or TRBD2 may supply D (5 bases each). Germline CDR1 reads SGHAT; CDR2 reads FQNNGV. The ends were cut back, 5 bases at V and 1 base at J, with 15 bases in the middle. This CDR3 has 15 amino acids. The CDR3 DNA is TGTGCCAGCAGCCCGGGGCGGGCGGTTTCCTACGAGCAGTACTTC. It specifies CASSPGRAVSYEQYF.

This clonotype appeared a few times. The chain is built from TRBV6-2 or TRBV6-3 and TRBJ2-1; a possible D gene is TRBD2 (6 bases). Germline CDR1 is MNHEY and CDR2 is SVGEGT. Between the trimmed V and J ends, which lost 9 bases and 0 bases, there was a span of 15 bases. The CDR3 length is 15 residues. CDR3 DNA sequence: TGTGCCAGTAATCGGGGGAGGAGCTCCTACAATGAGCAGTTCTTC. Translation: CASNRGRSSYNEQFF.

The rearrangement joins TRBV12-3 or TRBV12-4 to TRBJ2-3; 8 bases agree with TRBD2. The CDR3 has 14 residues. V lost 7 bases to trimming and J lost 2 bases; unmatched junction nucleotides: 5. CDR3 loop: CASTISGVTDTQYF. The CDR3 DNA sequence: TGTGCCAGCACCATTAGCGGGGTCACAGATACGCAGTATTTT.

The chain is built from TRBV6-6 and TRBJ2-1; the D gene is possibly TRBD1 (8 bases). The CDR3 runs 15 residues. Trimming pared 6 bases from V and 2 bases from J, leaving 14 bases between. Germline assignment: CDR1 MNHNY and CDR2 SVGAGI (reference sequence). CDR3 nucleotides: TGTGCCAGCAGCCAACAGGGGGGGACCTACAATGAGCAGTTCTTC. This translates into CASSQQGGTYNEQFF.

The J gene is TRBJ1-2, the V gene TRBV7-2; tentatively, D is TRBD1 (6 bases). The CDR3 sequence is 15 residues long. Germline V gene sequence: CDR1 SGHTA, CDR2 FQGNSA. V gave up 5 bases and J gave up 4 bases, with 17 bases separating them. This CDR3 is CASSPGLGAVYGYTF. CDR3 DNA: TGTGCCAGCAGCCCGGGGCTGGGGGCCGTCTATGGCTACACCTTC.

The chain uses TRBV7-2 and TRBJ2-4; tentative D call: TRBD2 (6 bases). V was pared by 5 bases and J by 3 bases, with 14 bases between. Germline lookup yields CDR1 SGHTA and CDR2 FQGNSA. There are 15 residues in the CDR3. DNA for the CDR3: TGTGCCAGCAGCACACCGGACGGGAGCAAAAACATTCAGTACTTC. Translation: CASSTPDGSKNIQYF.

The CDR3 DNA follows: TGTGCCAGTCAACCCGGGACTAGCGGTTCGTGGGAGACCCAGTACTTC. This encodes CASQPGTSGSWETQYF. This chain links TRBV6-2 or TRBV6-3 with TRBJ2-5; 11 bases fit TRBD2. J was trimmed by 5 bases and V by 9 bases; bases with no gene match: 14. The CDR3 runs 16 residues. Germline values: CDR1 MNHEY, CDR2 SVGEGT.

V gene TRBV7-9 combines with J gene TRBJ1-4; TRBD1 matches 11 bases. Unmatched junction bases numbered 8, after V lost 4 bases and J lost 10 bases. In germline, CDR1 is SEHNR, CDR2 FQNEAQ (reference sequence). This CDR3 is built from 15 residues. DNA of the CDR3: TGTGCCAGCAGCTACCGGGACAGGGGGATGTCAAAACTGTTTTTT. Translated, it gives CASSYRDRGMSKLFF.

This clonotype occurred a few times. The V and J genes are TRBV29-1 and TRBJ2-7, with D perhaps matching TRBD1 (6 bases). V lost 7 bases, J lost 0 bases, and 10 bases lay in between. The CDR3 totals 12 residues. Germline V lookup: CDR1 SQVTM, CDR2 ANQGSEA. The CDR3, as DNA: TGCAGCGCCTGGGACAACTCCTACGAGCAGTACTTC. This codes for CSAWDNSYEQYF.